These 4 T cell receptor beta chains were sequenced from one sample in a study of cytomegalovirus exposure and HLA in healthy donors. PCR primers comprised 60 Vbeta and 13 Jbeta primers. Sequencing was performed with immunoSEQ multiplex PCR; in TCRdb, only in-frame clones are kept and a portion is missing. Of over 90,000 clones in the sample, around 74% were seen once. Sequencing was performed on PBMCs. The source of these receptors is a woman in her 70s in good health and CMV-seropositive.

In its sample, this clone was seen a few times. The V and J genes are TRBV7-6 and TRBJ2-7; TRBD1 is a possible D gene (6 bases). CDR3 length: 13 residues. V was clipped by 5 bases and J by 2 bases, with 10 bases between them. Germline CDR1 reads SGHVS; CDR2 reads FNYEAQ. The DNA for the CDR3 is TGTGCCAGCAGCACCCGACAGGCCTACGAGCAGTACTTC. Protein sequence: CASSTRQAYEQYF.

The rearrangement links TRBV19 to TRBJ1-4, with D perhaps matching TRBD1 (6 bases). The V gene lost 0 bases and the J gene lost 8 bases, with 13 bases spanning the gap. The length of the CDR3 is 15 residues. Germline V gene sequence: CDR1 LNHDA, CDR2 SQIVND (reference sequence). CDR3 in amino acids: CASSIEGRGYEKLFF. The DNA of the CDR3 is TGTGCCAGTAGTATAGAAGGCAGGGGCTACGAAAAACTGTTTTTT.

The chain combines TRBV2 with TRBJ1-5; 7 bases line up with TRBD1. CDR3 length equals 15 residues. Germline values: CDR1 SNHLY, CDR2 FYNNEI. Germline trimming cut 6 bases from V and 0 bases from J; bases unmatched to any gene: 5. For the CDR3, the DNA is TGTGCCAGCAGCCGGGGACAGAATAGCAATCAGCCCCAGCATTTT. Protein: CASSRGQNSNQPQHF.

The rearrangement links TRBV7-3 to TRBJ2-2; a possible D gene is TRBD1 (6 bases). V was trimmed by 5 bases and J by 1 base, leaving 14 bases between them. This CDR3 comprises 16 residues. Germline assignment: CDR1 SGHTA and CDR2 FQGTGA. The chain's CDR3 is CASSRDDRLNTGELFF. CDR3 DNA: TGTGCCAGCAGCCGGGACGACAGGCTGAACACCGGGGAGCTGTTTTTT. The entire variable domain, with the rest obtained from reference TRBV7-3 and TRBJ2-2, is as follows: GAGVSQTPSNKVTEKGKYVELRCDPISGHTALYWYRQSLGQGPEFLIYFQGTGAADDSGLPNDRFFAVRPEGSVSTLKIQRTERGDSAVYLCASSRDDRLNTGELFFGEGSRLTVL.